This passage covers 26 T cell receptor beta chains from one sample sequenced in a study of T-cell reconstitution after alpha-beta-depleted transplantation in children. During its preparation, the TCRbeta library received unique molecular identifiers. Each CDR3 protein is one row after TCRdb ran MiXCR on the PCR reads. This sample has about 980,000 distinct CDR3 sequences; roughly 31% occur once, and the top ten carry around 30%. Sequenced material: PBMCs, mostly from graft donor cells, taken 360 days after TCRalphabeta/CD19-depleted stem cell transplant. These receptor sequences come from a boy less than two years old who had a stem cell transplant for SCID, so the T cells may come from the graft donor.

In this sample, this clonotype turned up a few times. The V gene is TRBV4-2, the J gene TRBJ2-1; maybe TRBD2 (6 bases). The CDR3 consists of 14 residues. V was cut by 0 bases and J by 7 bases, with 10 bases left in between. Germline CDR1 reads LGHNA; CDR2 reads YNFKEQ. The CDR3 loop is CASSQEASANEQFF. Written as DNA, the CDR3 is TGTGCCAGCAGCCAAGAGGCTAGCGCTAATGAGCAGTTCTTC.

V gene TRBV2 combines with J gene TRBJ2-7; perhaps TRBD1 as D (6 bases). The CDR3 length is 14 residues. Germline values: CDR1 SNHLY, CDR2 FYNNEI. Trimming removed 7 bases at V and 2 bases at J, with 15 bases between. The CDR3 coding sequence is TGTGCCAGCAAGATGGGGGCAGGAGCCTACGAGCAGTACTTC. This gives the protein CASKMGAGAYEQYF.

CDR3 in DNA: TGTGCCAGCACCGCTAGGGGGGGGCTCAACACCGGGGAGCTGTTTTTT. Translation gives CASTARGGLNTGELFF. The V and J genes are TRBV6-1 and TRBJ2-2, with D maybe TRBD2 (7 bases). The CDR3 runs 16 residues. The V and J ends lost 7 bases and 2 bases respectively, with 17 bases between them. Looked up from germline, CDR1 is MNHNS and CDR2 is SASEGT.

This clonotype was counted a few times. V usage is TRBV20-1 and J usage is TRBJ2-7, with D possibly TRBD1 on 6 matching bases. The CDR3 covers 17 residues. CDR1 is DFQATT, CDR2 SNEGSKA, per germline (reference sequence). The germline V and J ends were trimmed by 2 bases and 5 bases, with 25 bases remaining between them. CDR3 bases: TGCAGTGCTAGATATCACTCCGTAAACAGGGTGTTACACGAGCAGTACTTC. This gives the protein CSARYHSVNRVLHEQYF.

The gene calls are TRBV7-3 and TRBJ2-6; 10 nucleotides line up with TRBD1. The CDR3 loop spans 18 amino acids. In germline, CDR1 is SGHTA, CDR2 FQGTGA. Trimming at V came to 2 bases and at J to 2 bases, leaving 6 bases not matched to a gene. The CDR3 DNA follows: TGTGCCAGCAGCTTAGACAGGGGGCGAAAGCCTGGGGCCAACGTCCTGACTTTC. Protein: CASSLDRGRKPGANVLTF.

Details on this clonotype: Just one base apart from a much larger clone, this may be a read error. The DNA of the CDR3 is TGCGCCAGCAGCTGCGGACAGTCCTACGAGCAGTACTTC. Translation gives CASSCGQSYEQYF. The genes are TRBV5-1 and TRBJ2-7; possible D gene TRBD1, 6 bases. Germline V gene lookup returns CDR1 SGHRS and CDR2 YFSETQ. Trimming removed 3 bases at V and 1 base at J, with 8 bases between. The CDR3 totals 13 residues.

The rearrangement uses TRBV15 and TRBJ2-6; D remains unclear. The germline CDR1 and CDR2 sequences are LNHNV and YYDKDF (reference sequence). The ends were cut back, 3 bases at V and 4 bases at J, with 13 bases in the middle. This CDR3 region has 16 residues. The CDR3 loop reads CATSRRLASGANVLTF. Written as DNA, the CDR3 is TGTGCCACCAGCAGGCGGTTGGCCTCGGGGGCCAACGTCCTGACTTTC.

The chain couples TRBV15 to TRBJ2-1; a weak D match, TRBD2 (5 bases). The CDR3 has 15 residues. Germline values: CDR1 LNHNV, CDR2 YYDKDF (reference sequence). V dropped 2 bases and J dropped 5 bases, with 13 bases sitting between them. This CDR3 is CATSRPWGVNNEQFF. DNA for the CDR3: TGTGCCACCAGCAGACCCTGGGGAGTTAACAATGAGCAGTTCTTC.

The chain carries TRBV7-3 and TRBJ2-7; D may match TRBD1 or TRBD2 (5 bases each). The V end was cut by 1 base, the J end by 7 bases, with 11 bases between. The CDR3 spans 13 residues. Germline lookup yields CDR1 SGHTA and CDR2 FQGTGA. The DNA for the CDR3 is TGTGCCAGCAGCTTAATGTGGGGCGGGGAGCAGTACTTC. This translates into CASSLMWGGEQYF.

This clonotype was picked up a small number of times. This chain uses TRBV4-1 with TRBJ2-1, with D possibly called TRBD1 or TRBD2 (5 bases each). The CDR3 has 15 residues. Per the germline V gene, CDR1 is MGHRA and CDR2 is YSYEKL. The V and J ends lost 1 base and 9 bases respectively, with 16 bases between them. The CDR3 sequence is CASSQGGSPPGEQFF. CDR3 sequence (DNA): TGCGCCAGCAGCCAAGGGGGGTCTCCGCCAGGTGAGCAGTTCTTC.

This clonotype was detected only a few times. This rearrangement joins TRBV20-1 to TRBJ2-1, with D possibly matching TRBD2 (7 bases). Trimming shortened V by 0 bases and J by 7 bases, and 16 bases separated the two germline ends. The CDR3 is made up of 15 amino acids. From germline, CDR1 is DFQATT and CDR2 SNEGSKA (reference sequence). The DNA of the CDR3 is TGCAGTGCTAGAGATCATGGGGGGGCGAGGAATGAGCAGTTCTTC. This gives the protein CSARDHGGARNEQFF.

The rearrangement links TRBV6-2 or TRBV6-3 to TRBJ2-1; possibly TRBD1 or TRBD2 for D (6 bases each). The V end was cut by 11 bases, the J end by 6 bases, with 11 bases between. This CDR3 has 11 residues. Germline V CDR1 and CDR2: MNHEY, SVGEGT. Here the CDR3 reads CASRGPNEQFF. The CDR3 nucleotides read TGTGCCTCCCGGGGGCCCAATGAGCAGTTCTTC.

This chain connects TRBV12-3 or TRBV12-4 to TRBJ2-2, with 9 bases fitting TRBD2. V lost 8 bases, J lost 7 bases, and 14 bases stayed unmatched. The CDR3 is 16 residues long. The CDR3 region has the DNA TGTGCCAGCGGTGTTCTGGCGGGGGGGCCAGGCGGGGAGCTGTTTTTT. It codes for CASGVLAGGPGGELFF.

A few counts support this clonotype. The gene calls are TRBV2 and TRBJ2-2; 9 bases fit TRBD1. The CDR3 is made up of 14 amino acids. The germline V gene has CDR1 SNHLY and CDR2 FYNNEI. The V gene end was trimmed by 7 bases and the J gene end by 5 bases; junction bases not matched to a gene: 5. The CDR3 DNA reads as TGTGCCAGCAACCAGGACAGGGGAACCGGGGAGCTGTTTTTT. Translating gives CASNQDRGTGELFF.

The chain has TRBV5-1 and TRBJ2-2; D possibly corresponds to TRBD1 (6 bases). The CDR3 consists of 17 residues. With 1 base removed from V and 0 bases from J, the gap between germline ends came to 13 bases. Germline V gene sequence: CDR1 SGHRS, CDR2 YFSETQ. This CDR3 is CASSLRATGTNTGELFF. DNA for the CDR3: TGCGCCAGCAGCTTGAGGGCCACAGGGACGAACACCGGGGAGCTGTTTTTT.

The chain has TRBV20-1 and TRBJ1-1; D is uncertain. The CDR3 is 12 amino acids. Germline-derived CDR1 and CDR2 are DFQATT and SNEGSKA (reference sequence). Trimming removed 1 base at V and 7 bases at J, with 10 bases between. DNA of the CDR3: TGCAGTGCTAGAGCCTTAATCGATGAAGCTTTCTTT. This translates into CSARALIDEAFF.

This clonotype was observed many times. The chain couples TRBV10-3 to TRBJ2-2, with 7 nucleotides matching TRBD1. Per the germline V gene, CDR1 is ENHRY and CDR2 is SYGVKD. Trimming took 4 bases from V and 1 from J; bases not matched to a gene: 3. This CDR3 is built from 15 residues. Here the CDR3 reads CAISAAGGNTGELFF. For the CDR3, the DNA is TGTGCCATCAGTGCGGCAGGGGGGAACACCGGGGAGCTGTTTTTT.

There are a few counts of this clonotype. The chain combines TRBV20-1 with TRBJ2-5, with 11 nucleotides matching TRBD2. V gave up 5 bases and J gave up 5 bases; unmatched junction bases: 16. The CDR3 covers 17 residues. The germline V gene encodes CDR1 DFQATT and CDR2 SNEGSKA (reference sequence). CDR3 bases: TGCAGTGCTCTCGATATGACTAGCGGGGCTGGTCGGGAGACCCAGTACTTC. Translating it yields CSALDMTSGAGRETQYF.

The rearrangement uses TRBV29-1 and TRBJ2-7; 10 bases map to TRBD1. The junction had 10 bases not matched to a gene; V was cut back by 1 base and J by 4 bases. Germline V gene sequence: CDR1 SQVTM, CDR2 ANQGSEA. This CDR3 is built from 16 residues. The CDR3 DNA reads TGCAGCGTTGAAGTATCCGGGACAGGGGCCTTTTACGAGCAGTACTTC. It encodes CSVEVSGTGAFYEQYF.

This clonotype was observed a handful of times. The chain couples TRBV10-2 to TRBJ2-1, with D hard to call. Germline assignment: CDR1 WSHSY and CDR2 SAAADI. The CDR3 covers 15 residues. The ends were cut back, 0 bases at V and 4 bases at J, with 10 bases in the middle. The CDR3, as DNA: TGCGCCAGCAGTGAGTCCCAGGAGTATTACAATGAGCAGTTCTTC. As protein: CASSESQEYYNEQFF.

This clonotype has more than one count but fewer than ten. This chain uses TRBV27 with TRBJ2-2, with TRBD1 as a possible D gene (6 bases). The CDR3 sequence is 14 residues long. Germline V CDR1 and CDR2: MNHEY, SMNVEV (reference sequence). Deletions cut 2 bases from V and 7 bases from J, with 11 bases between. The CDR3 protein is CASSLGQGYGELFF. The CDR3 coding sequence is TGTGCCAGCAGTTTAGGCCAGGGGTACGGGGAGCTGTTTTTT.

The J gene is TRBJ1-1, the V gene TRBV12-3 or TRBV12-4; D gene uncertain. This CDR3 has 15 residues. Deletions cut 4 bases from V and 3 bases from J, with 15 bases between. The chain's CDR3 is CASSSYWRKDTEAFF. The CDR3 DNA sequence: TGTGCCAGCAGTTCTTATTGGCGAAAGGACACTGAAGCTTTCTTT.

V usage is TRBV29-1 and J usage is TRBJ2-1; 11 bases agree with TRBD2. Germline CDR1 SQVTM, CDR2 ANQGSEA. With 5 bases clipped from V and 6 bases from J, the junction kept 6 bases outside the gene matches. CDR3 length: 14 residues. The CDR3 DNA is TGCAGCGTTCCGACTAGCGGGGTCTTCAATGAGCAGTTCTTC. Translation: CSVPTSGVFNEQFF.

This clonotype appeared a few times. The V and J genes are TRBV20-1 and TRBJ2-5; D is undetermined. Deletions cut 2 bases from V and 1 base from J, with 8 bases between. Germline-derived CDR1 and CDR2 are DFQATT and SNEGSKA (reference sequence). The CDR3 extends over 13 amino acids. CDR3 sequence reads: CSARRQPQETQYF. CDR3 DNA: TGCAGTGCTAGACGCCAGCCCCAAGAGACCCAGTACTTC.

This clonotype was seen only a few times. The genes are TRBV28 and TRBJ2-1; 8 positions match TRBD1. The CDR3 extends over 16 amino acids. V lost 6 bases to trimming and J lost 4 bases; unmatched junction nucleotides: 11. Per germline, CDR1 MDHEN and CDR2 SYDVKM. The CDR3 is CASSSTRGRGYNEQFF. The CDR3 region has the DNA TGTGCCAGCAGCTCAACCAGGGGGCGTGGGTACAATGAGCAGTTCTTC.

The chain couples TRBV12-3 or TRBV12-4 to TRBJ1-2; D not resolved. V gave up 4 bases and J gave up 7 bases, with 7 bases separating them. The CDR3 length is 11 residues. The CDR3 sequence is CASSYAGGYTF. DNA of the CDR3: TGTGCCAGCAGTTATGCGGGTGGCTACACCTTC.